The clone carrying this TCR beta chain came up many times. For TCR beta, libraries came from iRepertoire HTBI primers and Arm-PCR of CDR3 regions. TCRdb recomputed calls from the multiplex PCR reads with MiXCR, one row per CDR3 protein. The data show under 450,000 distinct CDR3 sequences, with about a sixth seen just once and 20% to 25% held by the top ten. These data come from a study of regulatory T cells in long-lasting Graves disease. CDR3 length: 12 residues. V lost 4 bases and J lost 6, with 9 bases in between. Germline V CDR1 and CDR2: MDHEN, SYDVKM. Time point given: newly diagnosed GD, antithyroid drugs for less than 3 months. With RNA extracted from PBMCs as input, the TCR library was made. These same data were also listed under a study on T cells in Graves' hyperthyroidism and ophthalmopathy.

The rearrangement links TRBV28 to TRBJ1-2; D is uncertain. This clonotype was obtained from a woman between 18 and 29 years old with Graves disease. The input for sequencing was peripheral blood mononuclear cells (PBMCs), taken at new diagnosis, from a patient treated with antithyroid drugs. CDR3 in amino acids: CASSSPFDGYTF. The CDR3 DNA is TGTGCCAGCAGTTCCCCGTTCGATGGCTACACCTTC.